This T cell receptor beta chain derives from a study of molecular identifiers for immune sequencing clone quantification. Broader study findings: Clones above 20 RNA copies contained over 99% of effector molecules but under 1% of naive ones. Barcodes shared by identical TCR molecules could lead to underestimated sizes of highly expanded clones.

MiXCR, applied by TCRdb to the PCR reads, yields one record per CDR3 protein. This sample has around 480,000 distinct CDR3 sequences, with 20% to 25% found just once. This CDR3 comprises 14 residues. Germline trimming cut 3 bases from V and 6 bases from J; bases unmatched to any gene: 5. Germline values: CDR1 MNHEY, CDR2 SMNVEV (reference sequence). Points on this clonotype: Its antigen is unidentified.

The sequencing sample was made of naive CD8+ T cells from blood, with Jurkat cell RNA spiked in. Subset in this sample: FACS-sorted CD8+CD4-CCR7+CD45RA+ naive T cells. The chain links TRBV27 to TRBJ1-5; 7 nucleotides match TRBD1. The TCR sequence derives from a human donor in good health. Some libraries in this study had Jurkat cell RNA spiked in. CDR3 loop: CASSFGQGVQPQHF. For the CDR3, the DNA is TGTGCCAGCAGTTTTGGGCAGGGGGTTCAGCCCCAGCATTTT.